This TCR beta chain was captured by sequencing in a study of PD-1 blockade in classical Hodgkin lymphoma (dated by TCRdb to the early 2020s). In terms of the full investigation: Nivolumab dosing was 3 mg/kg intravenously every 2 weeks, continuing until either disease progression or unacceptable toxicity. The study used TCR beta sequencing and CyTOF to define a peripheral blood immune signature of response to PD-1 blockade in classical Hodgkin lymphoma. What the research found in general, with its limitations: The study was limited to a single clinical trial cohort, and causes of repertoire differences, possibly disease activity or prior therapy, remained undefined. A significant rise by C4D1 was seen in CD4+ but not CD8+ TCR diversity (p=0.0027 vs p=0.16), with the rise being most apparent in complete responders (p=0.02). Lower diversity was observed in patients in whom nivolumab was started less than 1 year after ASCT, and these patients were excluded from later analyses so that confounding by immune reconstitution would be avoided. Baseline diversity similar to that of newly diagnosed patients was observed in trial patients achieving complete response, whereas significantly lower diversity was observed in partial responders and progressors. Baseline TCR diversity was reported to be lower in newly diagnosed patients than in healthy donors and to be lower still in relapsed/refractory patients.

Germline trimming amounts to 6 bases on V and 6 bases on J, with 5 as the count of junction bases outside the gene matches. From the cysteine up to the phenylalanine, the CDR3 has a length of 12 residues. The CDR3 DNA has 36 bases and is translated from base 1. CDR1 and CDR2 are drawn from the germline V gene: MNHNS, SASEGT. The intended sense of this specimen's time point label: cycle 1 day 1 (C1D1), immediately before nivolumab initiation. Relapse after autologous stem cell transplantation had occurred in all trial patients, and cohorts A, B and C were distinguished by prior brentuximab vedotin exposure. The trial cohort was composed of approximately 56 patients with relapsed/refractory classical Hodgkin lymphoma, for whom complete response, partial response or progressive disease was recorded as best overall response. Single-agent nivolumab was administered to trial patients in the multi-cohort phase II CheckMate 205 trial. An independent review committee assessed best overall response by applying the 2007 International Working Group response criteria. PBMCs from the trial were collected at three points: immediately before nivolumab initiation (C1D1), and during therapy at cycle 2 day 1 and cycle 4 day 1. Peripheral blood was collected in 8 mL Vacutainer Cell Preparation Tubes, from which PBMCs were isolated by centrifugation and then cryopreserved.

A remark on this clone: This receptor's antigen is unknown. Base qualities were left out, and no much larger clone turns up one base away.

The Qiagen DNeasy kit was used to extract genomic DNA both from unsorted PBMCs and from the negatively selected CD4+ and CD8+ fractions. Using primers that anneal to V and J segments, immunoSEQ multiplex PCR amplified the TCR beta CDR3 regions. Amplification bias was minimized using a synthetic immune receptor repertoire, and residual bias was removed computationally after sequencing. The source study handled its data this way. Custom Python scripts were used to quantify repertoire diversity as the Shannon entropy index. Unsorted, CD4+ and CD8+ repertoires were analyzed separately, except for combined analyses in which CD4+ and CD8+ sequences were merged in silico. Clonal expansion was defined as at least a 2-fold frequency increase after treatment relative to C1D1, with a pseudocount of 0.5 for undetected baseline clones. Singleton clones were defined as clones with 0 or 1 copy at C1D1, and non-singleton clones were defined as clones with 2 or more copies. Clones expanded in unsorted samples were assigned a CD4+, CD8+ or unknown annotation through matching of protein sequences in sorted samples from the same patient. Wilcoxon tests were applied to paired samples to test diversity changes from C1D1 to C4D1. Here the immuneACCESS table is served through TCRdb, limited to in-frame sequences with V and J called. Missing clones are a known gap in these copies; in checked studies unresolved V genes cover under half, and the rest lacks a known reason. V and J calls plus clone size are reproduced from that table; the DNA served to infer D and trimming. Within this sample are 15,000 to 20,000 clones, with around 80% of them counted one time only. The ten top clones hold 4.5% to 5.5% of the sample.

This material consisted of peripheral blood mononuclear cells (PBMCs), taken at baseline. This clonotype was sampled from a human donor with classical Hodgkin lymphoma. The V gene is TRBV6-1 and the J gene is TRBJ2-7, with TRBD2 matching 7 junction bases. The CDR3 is CASRSTSAEQYF. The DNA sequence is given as TGTGCCAGCAGATCTACTAGCGCCGAGCAGTACTTC.